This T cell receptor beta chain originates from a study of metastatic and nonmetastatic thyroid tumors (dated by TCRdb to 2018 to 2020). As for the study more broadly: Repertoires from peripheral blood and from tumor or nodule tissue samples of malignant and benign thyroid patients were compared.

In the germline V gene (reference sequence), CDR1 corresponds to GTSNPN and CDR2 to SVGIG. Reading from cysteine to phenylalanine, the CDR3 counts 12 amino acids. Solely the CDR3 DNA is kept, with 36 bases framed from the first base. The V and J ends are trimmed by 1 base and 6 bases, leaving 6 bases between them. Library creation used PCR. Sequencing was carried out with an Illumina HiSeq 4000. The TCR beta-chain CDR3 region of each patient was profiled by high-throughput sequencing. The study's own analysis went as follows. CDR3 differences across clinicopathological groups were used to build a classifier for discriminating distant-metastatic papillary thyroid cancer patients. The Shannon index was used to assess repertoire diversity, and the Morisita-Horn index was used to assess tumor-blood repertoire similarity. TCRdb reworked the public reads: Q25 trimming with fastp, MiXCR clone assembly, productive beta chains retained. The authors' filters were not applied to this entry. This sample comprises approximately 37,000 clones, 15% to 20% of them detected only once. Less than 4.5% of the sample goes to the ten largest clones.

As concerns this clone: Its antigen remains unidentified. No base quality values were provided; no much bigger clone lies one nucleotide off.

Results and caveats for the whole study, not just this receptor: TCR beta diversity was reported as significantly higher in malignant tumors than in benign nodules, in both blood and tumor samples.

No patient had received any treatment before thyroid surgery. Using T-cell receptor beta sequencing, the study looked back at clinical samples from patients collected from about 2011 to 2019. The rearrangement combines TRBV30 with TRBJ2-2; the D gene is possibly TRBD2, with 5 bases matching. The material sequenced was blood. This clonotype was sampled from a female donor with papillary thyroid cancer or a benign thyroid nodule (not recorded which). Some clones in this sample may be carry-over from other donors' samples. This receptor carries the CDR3 CAWSGGAGELFF. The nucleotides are TGTGCCTGGAGTGGGGGAGCCGGGGAGCTGTTTTTT.